These 16 T cell receptor beta chains were sequenced from one sample in a study of shared clonotypes between healthy human individuals. This table comes from immunoSEQ multiplex PCR, and its TCRdb copy is limited to in-frame clones, with some not included. The table shows 1.5 million to 1.9 million clones, with 95% to 99% occurring only once. Input material: naive CD4+ T cells sorted from blood. Regarding subset: CD45RA+ positively selected. Receptors originate from a man aged 25 to 45 in good health.

The chain is built from TRBV5-1 and TRBJ1-1; D possibly corresponds to TRBD1 (5 bases). The CDR3 is made up of 13 amino acids. V was cut by 4 bases and J by 6 bases, with 13 bases left in between. CDR1 is SGHRS, CDR2 YFSETQ, per germline. CDR3 sequence: CASSLSQGAEAFF. For the CDR3, the DNA is TGCGCCAGCAGCCTCAGTCAAGGGGCTGAAGCTTTCTTT.

The V call is TRBV11-2, the J call TRBJ2-7, with D possibly being TRBD2 (5 bases). There are 13 residues in the CDR3. Trimming stripped 5 bases from V and 6 bases from J, with 14 bases between. CDR1 SGHAT and CDR2 FQNNGV come from the germline V gene. Here the CDR3 DNA reads TGTGCCAGCAGCCTCCCGGGAAAGTTCGAGCAGTACTTC. This sequence encodes CASSLPGKFEQYF.

The J gene is TRBJ1-3, the V gene TRBV18; 7 bases line up with TRBD1. There are 16 residues in the CDR3. The germline V gene encodes CDR1 KGHSH and CDR2 LQKENI. The trim removed 2 bases at V and 0 bases at J, leaving 4 bases unmatched. CDR3 amino acids: CASSPSTGSSGNTIYF. CDR3 nucleotide sequence: TGTGCCAGCTCACCATCGACAGGGAGCTCTGGAAACACCATATATTTT.

CDR3 in amino acids: CATSRDLGRSSYEQYF. For the CDR3, the DNA is TGTGCCACCAGCAGAGATCTCGGCAGGAGCTCCTACGAGCAGTACTTC. The rearrangement uses TRBV15 and TRBJ2-7, with D hard to call. V lost 0 bases to trimming and J lost 0 bases, with 12 bases between them. Germline V CDR1 and CDR2: LNHNV, YYDKDF (reference sequence). This CDR3 has 16 amino acids.

The chain carries TRBV19 and TRBJ2-2; 8 nucleotides align to TRBD2. Germline CDR1 reads LNHDA; CDR2 reads SQIVND (reference sequence). The trim removed 8 bases at V and 4 bases at J, leaving 12 bases unmatched. The CDR3 is 16 residues long. The CDR3 nucleotides read TGTGCCAGTTTTACTCCCCCGGGAGGGGGCACCGGGGAGCTGTTTTTT. This sequence encodes CASFTPPGGGTGELFF.

This rearrangement joins TRBV14 to TRBJ2-5; no clear D gene. V lost 0 bases to trimming and J lost 4 bases, with 9 bases between them. The CDR3 runs to 14 residues. Germline assignment: CDR1 SGHDN and CDR2 FVKESK. CDR3 sequence reads: CASSQDAVLETQYF. CDR3 coding DNA: TGTGCCAGCAGCCAAGACGCGGTGTTAGAGACCCAGTACTTC.

Only one count was recorded for this clone. The rearrangement uses TRBV19 and TRBJ2-1; TRBD2 is a possible D gene (6 bases). The CDR3 runs 13 residues. Trimming stripped 2 bases from V and 8 bases from J, with 10 bases between. Germline V gives CDR1 LNHDA, CDR2 SQIVND (reference sequence). The CDR3 nucleotides are TGTGCCAGTAGTATATGGGACTCGGATGAGCAGTTCTTC. The encoded protein is CASSIWDSDEQFF.

The rearrangement joins TRBV11-2 to TRBJ2-5, with 10 bases matching TRBD2. This CDR3 has 18 amino acids. After removal of 2 bases from V and 0 bases from J, the junction contained 9 bases not matched to a gene. The germline V gene encodes CDR1 SGHAT and CDR2 FQNNGV. Written as DNA, the CDR3 is TGTGCCAGCAGCTTAAGGGCATTAGCGGGAGGCCACCAAGAGACCCAGTACTTC. Translated, it gives CASSLRALAGGHQETQYF.

V is TRBV2 and J is TRBJ2-1, with 13 bases aligning to TRBD2. The germline V gene has CDR1 SNHLY and CDR2 FYNNEI. V trimming: 0 bases; J trimming: 7 bases; junction bases outside the gene matches: 3. CDR3 length: 16 residues. CDR3 protein: CASSEATSGRLNEQFF. For the CDR3, the DNA is TGTGCCAGCAGTGAAGCGACTAGCGGGAGGTTAAATGAGCAGTTCTTC.

The chain is built from TRBV27 and TRBJ2-5, with 11 bases matching TRBD2. The J segment lost 0 bases and the V segment lost 5 bases, leaving 8 bases of the junction unmatched. The germline V gene has CDR1 MNHEY and CDR2 SMNVEV (reference sequence). The CDR3 is 17 residues long. The CDR3 sequence: CASSRLLLAGDQETQYF. CDR3 nucleotides: TGTGCCAGCAGTCGCCTCCTACTAGCGGGAGACCAAGAGACCCAGTACTTC.

The genes are TRBV9 and TRBJ2-1; D not resolved. The CDR3 has 16 residues. The germline CDR1 and CDR2 sequences are SGDLS and YYNGEE. Trimming took 1 base from V and 1 from J, leaving 12 bases between them. In DNA, the CDR3 is TGTGCCAGCAGCGTAAGAGCACCCCCTTCCTACAATGAGCAGTTCTTC. Protein sequence: CASSVRAPPSYNEQFF.

The chain combines TRBV29-1 with TRBJ2-5; no clear D. The CDR3 runs to 10 residues. Germline CDR1 SQVTM, CDR2 ANQGSEA. Trimming stripped 7 bases from V and 1 base from J, with 4 bases between. The CDR3 region has the DNA TGCAGCGGGCGCCAAGAGACCCAGTACTTC. It specifies CSGRQETQYF. The full variable domain, rest sourced from reference TRBV29-1 and TRBJ2-5, is SAVISQKPSRDICQRGTSLTIQCQVDSQVTMMFWYRQQPGQSLTLIATANQGSEATYESGFVIDKFPISRPNLTFSTLTVSNMSPEDSSIYLCSGRQETQYFGPGTRLLVL.

Worth noting for this clone: Other DNA sequences from this sample encode an identical CDR3 as well. CDR3 protein: CASSFGLNTEAFF. CDR3 in DNA: TGTGCCAGCAGTTTTGGACTGAACACTGAAGCTTTCTTT. The chain combines TRBV27 with TRBJ1-1; D remains ambiguous. The CDR3 contains 13 residues. Per the germline V gene, CDR1 is MNHEY and CDR2 is SMNVEV (reference sequence). Trimming removed 3 bases from V and 0 bases from J, with 5 bases in between.

The CDR3 DNA reads as TGCGCCAGCAGTGGTGGGACAGGGGCGTCCTACGAGCAGTACTTC. Its translation is CASSGGTGASYEQYF. The chain has TRBV10-1 and TRBJ2-7; 10 positions agree with TRBD1. With V trimmed by 4 bases and J by 1 base, 4 bases remained unmatched. CDR1 is WNHNN and CDR2 is SYGVQD in the germline V gene (reference sequence). The CDR3 has 15 residues.

This rearrangement joins TRBV11-2 to TRBJ1-2; the D is unclear. V lost 5 bases and J lost 4, with 11 bases in between. Germline-derived CDR1 and CDR2 are SGHAT and FQNNGV. The CDR3 contains 13 residues. The CDR3 bases are TGTGCCAGCAGCGGGATCCGGCCCTATGGCTACACCTTC. Translated: CASSGIRPYGYTF.

The CDR3, as DNA: TGCGCCAGCAGCTTAATGGGACAGGGCCTCTACGAGCAGTACTTC. It codes for CASSLMGQGLYEQYF. V is TRBV5-1 and J is TRBJ2-7, with 9 bases that match TRBD1. Germline values: CDR1 SGHRS, CDR2 YFSETQ. CDR3 length: 15 residues. Trimming removed 2 bases from V and 3 bases from J; junction bases left unmatched: 6.